Following are 19 T cell receptor beta chains from one sample sequenced in a study of early T cells in non-severe SARS-CoV-2 infection (dated by TCRdb to about 2021). The receptor library was made with 5' RACE. Instrument used: NextSeq 500. The public sequencing data were trimmed at Q25 with fastp and processed into clonotypes with MiXCR by TCRdb, which kept only in-frame beta chains. Rows with a matching CDR3 protein are joined into one entry that keeps the most common DNA and genes. Counted in this sample were roughly 46,000 distinct CDR3 sequences; about a tenth of them appeared once. Clones ranked in the top ten supply over 4% of the sample. Sample: whole blood, taken at baseline. The source of these receptors is an adult who was a healthcare worker with PCR-confirmed SARS-CoV-2 infection or an uninfected control (not recorded which).

The J gene is TRBJ2-1, the V gene TRBV2; TRBD1 might be the D (5 bases). The CDR3 loop spans 13 amino acids. Germline V gene sequence: CDR1 SNHLY, CDR2 FYNNEI. V dropped 2 bases and J dropped 6 bases, with 8 bases sitting between them. CDR3 nucleotides: TGTGCCAGCAGTGAACGACAGTTCAATGAGCAGTTCTTC. This sequence encodes CASSERQFNEQFF.

In this sample, this clonotype turned up many times. V usage is TRBV7-2 and J usage is TRBJ1-2; no clear D. CDR3 length: 12 amino acids. CDR1 and CDR2 from the germline V gene are SGHTA and FQGNSA. Trimming shortened V by 2 bases and J by 7 bases, and 8 bases separated the two germline ends. The CDR3 region is CASSLSFGGYTF. CDR3 in DNA: TGTGCCAGCAGCTTATCATTCGGTGGCTACACCTTC.

There are a few counts of this clonotype. The DNA for the CDR3 is TGCGCCAGCAGCCCGCGGCCAGGGAGGGCAGATACGCAGTATTTT. It specifies CASSPRPGRADTQYF. This chain links TRBV10-1 with TRBJ2-3; TRBD2 agrees at 7 bases. V lost 6 bases to trimming and J lost 4 bases; unmatched junction nucleotides: 10. CDR1 WNHNN and CDR2 SYGVQD come from the germline V gene (reference sequence). The CDR3 covers 15 residues.

Details on this clonotype: The germline gene is not matched at one end of the junction; a read error may be the cause. The chain has TRBV7-7 and TRBJ2-1; no reliable D call. The germline gives CDR1 SSHAT, CDR2 FNYEAQ (reference sequence). There are 15 residues in the CDR3. The CDR3 DNA reads as TGTGCTAGCAGCTATTCGCGAGCGACCCTCGATGAGCAGTTCTTC. Its translation is CASSYSRATLDEQFF.

This clonotype was detected ten times or more. This sequence joins TRBV7-2 and TRBJ1-2; TRBD1 matches at 8 bases. From germline, CDR1 is SGHTA and CDR2 FQGNSA. J lost 2 bases, V lost 5 bases, and 4 bases had no gene match. The CDR3 is 14 residues long. The CDR3 region is CASSGTGGNYGYTF. The CDR3 nucleotides read TGTGCCAGCAGCGGGACAGGTGGCAACTATGGCTACACCTTC. The whole variable domain, filled in from reference TRBV7-2 and TRBJ1-2, reads GAGVSQSPSNKVTEKGKDVELRCDPISGHTALYWYRQSLGQGLEFLIYFQGNSAPDKSGLPSDRFSAERTGGSVSTLTIQRTQQEDSAVYLCASSGTGGNYGYTFGSGTRLTVV.

The table lists this clonotype with a few counts. V and J are TRBV10-3 and TRBJ2-3; 10 bases agree with TRBD2. CDR1 ENHRY and CDR2 SYGVKD come from the germline V gene. V shed 11 bases, J shed 3 bases, and the junction held 8 bases outside the gene matches. This CDR3 is built from 14 residues. The CDR3 region is CASNSGGMTDTQYF. CDR3 DNA: TGTGCCTCGAATAGCGGGGGGATGACAGATACGCAGTATTTT.

V gene TRBV4-3 combines with J gene TRBJ2-3; the D gene is possibly TRBD1 (5 bases). V lost 1 base and J 1 base, leaving 18 bases between the germline ends. The CDR3 length is 18 residues. Looked up from germline, CDR1 is LGHNA and CDR2 is YSLEER. In nucleotides, the CDR3 is TGCGCCAGCAGCCAAGGCTCCTCTTGGGGCCGGGGCACAGATACGCAGTATTTT. As protein: CASSQGSSWGRGTDTQYF.

In this sample, this clonotype turned up many times. The rearrangement joins TRBV6-2 or TRBV6-3 to TRBJ2-2, with 9 bases matching TRBD2. V lost 7 bases, J lost 3 bases, and 9 bases stayed unmatched. Germline V gives CDR1 MNHEY, CDR2 SVGEGT. The CDR3 runs to 16 residues. Here the CDR3 DNA reads TGTGCCAGCAAGCCAGCGGGGGGAATTTACACCGGGGAGCTGTTTTTT. It yields the protein CASKPAGGIYTGELFF.

This chain joins TRBV12-3 or TRBV12-4 and TRBJ1-3; a weak D match, TRBD1 (6 bases). CDR3 length equals 13 residues. V was pared by 5 bases and J by 5 bases, with 10 bases between. CDR3 coding DNA: TGTGCCAGCAGTCTGGACAGTAGAAACACCATATATTTT. Translating gives CASSLDSRNTIYF.

V usage is TRBV30 and J usage is TRBJ1-1; D gene ambiguous. CDR1 is GTSNPN and CDR2 is SVGIG in the germline V gene (reference sequence). This CDR3 is built from 12 residues. V lost 0 bases and J 3 bases, leaving 5 bases between the germline ends. CDR3 DNA sequence: TGTGCCTGGAGTGTACTGGACACTGAAGCTTTCTTT. Its translation: CAWSVLDTEAFF.

CDR3 amino acids: CASSDSDNNEQFF. The CDR3 DNA reads as TGTGCCAGCAGTGACTCGGACAACAATGAGCAGTTCTTC. The chain has TRBV6-4 and TRBJ2-1; a weak D match, TRBD1 (5 bases). The V gene's germline CDR1 is MRHNA and CDR2 SNTAGT. CDR3 size: 13 residues. V lost 0 bases to trimming and J lost 5 bases, with 5 bases between them.

This chain connects TRBV27 to TRBJ1-1, with a tentative D call TRBD1 (6 bases). This CDR3 is 15 amino acids long. Trimming stripped 4 bases from V and 1 base from J, with 13 bases between. The germline V gene encodes CDR1 MNHEY and CDR2 SMNVEV (reference sequence). CDR3 loop: CASSSPTGTNTEAFF. DNA of the CDR3: TGTGCCAGCAGTTCCCCCACAGGGACGAACACTGAAGCTTTCTTT.

V usage is TRBV14 and J usage is TRBJ2-1; 10 bases align to TRBD2. The CDR3 consists of 15 residues. Germline-derived CDR1 and CDR2 are SGHDN and FVKESK. Losses at the gene ends were 4 bases for V and 4 bases for J; bases not matched to a gene: 4. CDR3 coding DNA: TGTGCCAGCAGCCTCGGGACTAGCGCATACAATGAGCAGTTCTTC. Its translation: CASSLGTSAYNEQFF. The complete variable domain, with remaining parts taken from reference TRBV14 and TRBJ2-1, reads EAGVTQFPSHSVIEKGQTVTLRCDPISGHDNLYWYRRVMGKEIKFLLHFVKESKQDESGMPNNRFLAERTGGTYSTLKVQPAELEDSGVYFCASSLGTSAYNEQFFGPGTRLTVL.

This clonotype is classed as medium-sized. The chain joins TRBV28 to TRBJ1-5; D not resolved. The CDR3 sequence is 15 residues long. The germline V gene has CDR1 MDHEN and CDR2 SYDVKM. The V end lost 8 bases, the J end lost 6 bases, and 20 bases lay between the germline ends. This CDR3 reads CASHPPVGKSQPQHF. The CDR3, as DNA: TGTGCCAGCCATCCCCCAGTTGGGAAGAGTCAGCCCCAGCATTTT.

The J gene is TRBJ1-5, the V gene TRBV20-1, with no clear D. The CDR3 is 13 residues long. Germline V gene lookup returns CDR1 DFQATT and CDR2 SNEGSKA (reference sequence). The V end was cut by 3 bases, the J end by 1 base, with 7 bases between. The CDR3 DNA is TGCAGTGCTAGCAGGAGGAGCAATCAGCCCCAGCATTTT. Translated, it gives CSASRRSNQPQHF.

The genes are TRBV20-1 and TRBJ2-7; D remains unclear. This CDR3 spans 13 amino acids. Germline V gene sequence: CDR1 DFQATT, CDR2 SNEGSKA (reference sequence). Trimming pared 3 bases from V and 6 bases from J, leaving 15 bases between. CDR3 sequence (DNA): TGCAGTGCTAGTCGAGCGAACGGCCCCGAGCAGTACTTC. Its protein is CSASRANGPEQYF.

The chain couples TRBV2 to TRBJ2-2; TRBD2 matches at 9 bases. The CDR3 runs 15 residues. Losses at the gene ends were 5 bases for V and 3 bases for J; bases not matched to a gene: 4. CDR1 is SNHLY, CDR2 FYNNEI, per germline. The CDR3 is CASSYSGRDTGELFF. CDR3 nucleotide sequence: TGTGCCAGCAGTTATAGCGGGAGAGACACCGGGGAGCTGTTTTTT. Together with reference TRBV2 and TRBJ2-2, the CDR3 gives the full variable domain: EPEVTQTPSHQVTQMGQEVILRCVPISNHLYFYWYRQILGQKVEFLVSFYNNEISEKSEIFDDQFSVERPDGSNFTLKIRSTKLEDSAMYFCASSYSGRDTGELFFGEGSRLTVL.

A few counts support this clonotype. This sequence joins TRBV20-1 and TRBJ2-7, with TRBD1 as a possible D gene (6 bases). CDR1 is DFQATT and CDR2 is SNEGSKA in the germline V gene (reference sequence). The CDR3 has 16 amino acids. Trimming pared 3 bases from V and 0 bases from J, leaving 18 bases between. The CDR3 reads CSASSPGTPDSYEQYF. Written as DNA, the CDR3 is TGCAGTGCTAGTTCCCCCGGGACACCCGACTCCTACGAGCAGTACTTC.

The chain recombines TRBV19 with TRBJ2-7; unclear D gene. This CDR3 spans 12 amino acids. Trimming removed 5 bases from V and 3 bases from J, with 8 bases in between. Looked up from germline, CDR1 is LNHDA and CDR2 is SQIVND (reference sequence). The CDR3 DNA follows: TGTGCCAGTAGTTCGCCAGGCTACGAGCAGTACTTC. Translation gives CASSSPGYEQYF.